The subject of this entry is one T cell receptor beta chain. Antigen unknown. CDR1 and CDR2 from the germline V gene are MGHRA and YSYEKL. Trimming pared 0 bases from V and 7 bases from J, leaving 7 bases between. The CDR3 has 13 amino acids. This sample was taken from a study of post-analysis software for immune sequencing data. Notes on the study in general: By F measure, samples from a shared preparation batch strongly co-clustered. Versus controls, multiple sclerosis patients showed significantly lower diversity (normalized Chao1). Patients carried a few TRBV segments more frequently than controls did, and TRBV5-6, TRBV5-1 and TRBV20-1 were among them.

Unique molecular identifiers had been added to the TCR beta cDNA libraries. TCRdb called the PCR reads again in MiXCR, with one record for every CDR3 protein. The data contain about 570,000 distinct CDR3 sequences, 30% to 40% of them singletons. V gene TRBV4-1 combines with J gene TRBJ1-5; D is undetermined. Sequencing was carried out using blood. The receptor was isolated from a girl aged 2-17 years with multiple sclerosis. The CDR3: CASSQEPGQPQHF. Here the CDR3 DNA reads TGCGCCAGCAGCCAAGAGCCGGGCCAGCCCCAGCATTTT.